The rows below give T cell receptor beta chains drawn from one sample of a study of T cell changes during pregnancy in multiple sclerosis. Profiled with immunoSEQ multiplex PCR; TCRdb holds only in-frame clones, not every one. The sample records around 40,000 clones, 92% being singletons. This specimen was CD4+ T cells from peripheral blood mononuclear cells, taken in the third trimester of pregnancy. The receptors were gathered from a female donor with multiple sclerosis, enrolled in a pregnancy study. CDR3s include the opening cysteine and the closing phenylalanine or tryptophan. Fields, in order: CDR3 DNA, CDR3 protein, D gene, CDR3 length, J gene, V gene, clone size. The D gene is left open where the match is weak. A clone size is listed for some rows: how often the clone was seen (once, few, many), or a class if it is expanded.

CDR3nt: TGTGCCAGCAGCCCGACGGGAGATACGCAGTATTTT
CDR3aa: CASSPTGDTQYF
d_gene: .
len: 12
j_gene: TRBJ2-3
v_gene: TRBV6-6
abundance: .

CDR3nt: TGCGCCAGCAGCCCGTACGCTACGGGACACCAACACACTGAAGCTTTCTTT
CDR3aa: CASSPYATGHQHTEAFF
d_gene: .
len: 17
j_gene: TRBJ1-1
v_gene: TRBV5-1
abundance: .

CDR3nt: TGTGCCAGCAGCTTGAATGGGGGACAGGGGCCCTACGAGCAGTACTTC
CDR3aa: CASSLNGGQGPYEQYF
d_gene: TRBD1
len: 16
j_gene: TRBJ2-7
v_gene: TRBV5-4
abundance: .

CDR3nt: TGTGCCAGCAGTCGCGGAGGGAGCAATCAGCCCCAGCATTTT
CDR3aa: CASSRGGSNQPQHF
d_gene: .
len: 14
j_gene: TRBJ1-5
v_gene: TRBV6-5
abundance: .

CDR3nt: TGCGCCAGCAGCTTGACGGTCGCCACTGAAGCTTTCTTT
CDR3aa: CASSLTVATEAFF
d_gene: .
len: 13
j_gene: TRBJ1-1
v_gene: TRBV5-1
abundance: few

CDR3nt: TGTGCCAGCAGCTCTGGACAGGGGCGAGATGAGACCCAGTACTTC
CDR3aa: CASSSGQGRDETQYF
d_gene: TRBD1
len: 15
j_gene: TRBJ2-5
v_gene: TRBV11-2
abundance: .

CDR3nt: TGCGCCAGCAGTGTACCACTTTCCTCCTACGAGCAGTACTTC
CDR3aa: CASSVPLSSYEQYF
d_gene: .
len: 14
j_gene: TRBJ2-7
v_gene: TRBV10-1
abundance: .

CDR3nt: TGTGCCAGTAGCCAGGGTGTCACAGATACGCAGTATTTT
CDR3aa: CASSQGVTDTQYF
d_gene: .
len: 13
j_gene: TRBJ2-3
v_gene: TRBV19
abundance: once

CDR3nt: TGTGCCACCGGACTAGATCAAGAGACCCAGTACTTC
CDR3aa: CATGLDQETQYF
d_gene: TRBD2
len: 12
j_gene: TRBJ2-5
v_gene: TRBV7-9
abundance: once

CDR3nt: TGTGCCAGCAGCTTAGGAGAGCTAGCGGGAGGGCCGAGAACAGATACGCAGTATTTT
CDR3aa: CASSLGELAGGPRTDTQYF
d_gene: TRBD2
len: 19
j_gene: TRBJ2-3
v_gene: TRBV7-9
abundance: .

CDR3nt: TGCGCCAGCAGCTTGGTTTTACAGGCGAACACTGAAGCTTTCTTT
CDR3aa: CASSLVLQANTEAFF
d_gene: .
len: 15
j_gene: TRBJ1-1
v_gene: TRBV5-1
abundance: few

CDR3nt: TGTGCCAGTAGTATCGGGACTAAAGAAGAGACCCAGTACTTC
CDR3aa: CASSIGTKEETQYF
d_gene: TRBD2
len: 14
j_gene: TRBJ2-5
v_gene: TRBV19
abundance: .

CDR3nt: TGTGCCAGCAGCTCGAAGGCGGGGCCGGGCACTGAAGCTTTCTTT
CDR3aa: CASSSKAGPGTEAFF
d_gene: .
len: 15
j_gene: TRBJ1-1
v_gene: TRBV9
abundance: .

CDR3nt: TGTGCCAGCAGACAGACGCGTAATACCGGGGAGCTGTTTTTT
CDR3aa: CASRQTRNTGELFF
d_gene: .
len: 14
j_gene: TRBJ2-2
v_gene: TRBV11-3
abundance: .

CDR3nt: TGCGCCAGCAGCCACCCGACAGGGGATGGCTACACCTTC
CDR3aa: CASSHPTGDGYTF
d_gene: TRBD1
len: 13
j_gene: TRBJ1-2
v_gene: TRBV4-1
abundance: once

CDR3nt: TGTGCCAGCAGCACCGAGACAGGGGGCCGATCCCTAGCCAAAAACATTCAGTACTTC
CDR3aa: CASSTETGGRSLAKNIQYF
d_gene: TRBD1
len: 19
j_gene: TRBJ2-4
v_gene: TRBV5-6
abundance: .

CDR3nt: TGTGCCAGCAGTGCAGGAAGGTACGAGCAGTACTTC
CDR3aa: CASSAGRYEQYF
d_gene: .
len: 12
j_gene: TRBJ2-7
v_gene: TRBV2
abundance: .

CDR3nt: TGTGCCAGCAGTGATCCCCTGACTAGCACAAATGAGCAGTTCTTC
CDR3aa: CASSDPLTSTNEQFF
d_gene: TRBD2
len: 15
j_gene: TRBJ2-1
v_gene: TRBV6-4
abundance: .

CDR3nt: TGTGCTAGTGGCACCGGGACTAGCGGGAGGGTTTCCTACGAGCAGTACTTC
CDR3aa: CASGTGTSGRVSYEQYF
d_gene: TRBD2
len: 17
j_gene: TRBJ2-7
v_gene: TRBV12-5
abundance: .

CDR3nt: TGTGCCAGCAGCCTGACTAGCGGGGGGCGAGATACGCAGTATTTT
CDR3aa: CASSLTSGGRDTQYF
d_gene: TRBD2
len: 15
j_gene: TRBJ2-3
v_gene: TRBV2
abundance: .

CDR3nt: TGTGCCAGCAGCGTAGGTATGGCAGGGTATGGCAATGAGCAGTTCTTC
CDR3aa: CASSVGMAGYGNEQFF
d_gene: .
len: 16
j_gene: TRBJ2-1
v_gene: TRBV9
abundance: .

CDR3nt: TGTGCCAGTAGTATTAAGGGGAGCAATCAGCCCCAGCATTTT
CDR3aa: CASSIKGSNQPQHF
d_gene: .
len: 14
j_gene: TRBJ1-5
v_gene: TRBV19
abundance: once

CDR3nt: TGTGCCAGCAGTTTATCCGGGTCCGTTTACGAGCAGTACTTC
CDR3aa: CASSLSGSVYEQYF
d_gene: .
len: 14
j_gene: TRBJ2-7
v_gene: TRBV28
abundance: .

CDR3nt: TGTGCCAGCGAAGGGGTTGCCAGGGAGCTGTTTTTT
CDR3aa: CASEGVARELFF
d_gene: .
len: 12
j_gene: TRBJ2-2
v_gene: TRBV6-6
abundance: .

CDR3nt: TGTGCCAGCAGTTACTCGACGGGTTTCGGTGAGCAGTTCTTC
CDR3aa: CASSYSTGFGEQFF
d_gene: .
len: 14
j_gene: TRBJ2-1
v_gene: TRBV6-5
abundance: .

CDR3nt: TGTGCCAGCACCCCTCTTGGCAGGGGGGACACCGGGGAGCTGTTTTTT
CDR3aa: CASTPLGRGDTGELFF
d_gene: .
len: 16
j_gene: TRBJ2-2
v_gene: TRBV28
abundance: .

CDR3nt: TGCGCCAGCAGTTCACCCCCTCCTAGCGGGAGGATCTACAATGAGCAGTTCTTC
CDR3aa: CASSSPPPSGRIYNEQFF
d_gene: TRBD2
len: 18
j_gene: TRBJ2-1
v_gene: TRBV23-1
abundance: .

CDR3nt: TGTGCCAGCAGCTCCTGGGACTCCAATGAGCAGTTCTTC
CDR3aa: CASSSWDSNEQFF
d_gene: .
len: 13
j_gene: TRBJ2-1
v_gene: TRBV7-3
abundance: .

CDR3nt: TGTGCCAGCAGCCCCCGGGGACCGGGACAGGGGGCGCGTCCCACCTTC
CDR3aa: CASSPRGPGQGARPTF
d_gene: TRBD1
len: 16
j_gene: TRBJ1-2
v_gene: TRBV7-2
abundance: .

CDR3nt: TGTGCCAGCAGCCCGGGACAGACAGGAACTGAAGCTTTCTTT
CDR3aa: CASSPGQTGTEAFF
d_gene: TRBD1
len: 14
j_gene: TRBJ1-1
v_gene: TRBV7-2
abundance: .

CDR3nt: TGTGCCAGCAGCTTAGCCCCGAGGACAGGGGGCCTTGGAAACACCATATATTTT
CDR3aa: CASSLAPRTGGLGNTIYF
d_gene: TRBD1
len: 18
j_gene: TRBJ1-3
v_gene: TRBV11-2
abundance: .

CDR3nt: TGTGCCAGCAGCTCAACAAGGGGGCTGGGAAAACTGTTTTTT
CDR3aa: CASSSTRGLGKLFF
d_gene: TRBD1
len: 14
j_gene: TRBJ1-4
v_gene: TRBV11-2
abundance: .

CDR3nt: TGTGCCAGCAGTGATAGGCTTCGCGGCTATGGCTACACCTTC
CDR3aa: CASSDRLRGYGYTF
d_gene: .
len: 14
j_gene: TRBJ1-2
v_gene: TRBV2
abundance: once

CDR3nt: TGCGCCAGCAGCTACAGGGGCGACACTGAAGCTTTCTTT
CDR3aa: CASSYRGDTEAFF
d_gene: TRBD1
len: 13
j_gene: TRBJ1-1
v_gene: TRBV5-1
abundance: few

CDR3nt: TGTGCCAGCCTTGGCCCGGTAAGGGGCACTGAAGCTTTCTTT
CDR3aa: CASLGPVRGTEAFF
d_gene: .
len: 14
j_gene: TRBJ1-1
v_gene: TRBV25-1
abundance: .

CDR3nt: TGCGCCAGCAGCCGGGGGTCCGGGACTAGCGGGAACTACAATGAGCAGTTCTTC
CDR3aa: CASSRGSGTSGNYNEQFF
d_gene: TRBD2
len: 18
j_gene: TRBJ2-1
v_gene: TRBV4-1
abundance: .

CDR3nt: TGCGCCAGCAGCCAGGGTCTTCCAGACACCGGGGAGCTGTTTTTT
CDR3aa: CASSQGLPDTGELFF
d_gene: .
len: 15
j_gene: TRBJ2-2
v_gene: TRBV5-1
abundance: .

CDR3nt: TGTGCCAGCAGCCGGGACAGAACAAATGAAAAACTGTTTTTT
CDR3aa: CASSRDRTNEKLFF
d_gene: TRBD1
len: 14
j_gene: TRBJ1-4
v_gene: TRBV6-1
abundance: .

CDR3nt: TGCGCCAGCAGCTCCGGACTAGCGGGAGGGTCTGGGCAGTACTTC
CDR3aa: CASSSGLAGGSGQYF
d_gene: TRBD2
len: 15
j_gene: TRBJ2-7
v_gene: TRBV5-1
abundance: .

CDR3nt: TGTGCCAGCAGCTCGGGACTAGCGGGATACAATGAGCAGTTCTTC
CDR3aa: CASSSGLAGYNEQFF
d_gene: TRBD2
len: 15
j_gene: TRBJ2-1
v_gene: TRBV11-2
abundance: .

CDR3nt: TGTGCCAGCAGCTCTAACGGACAGCTTAATGAAAAACTGTTTTTT
CDR3aa: CASSSNGQLNEKLFF
d_gene: .
len: 15
j_gene: TRBJ1-4
v_gene: TRBV7-3
abundance: .

CDR3nt: TGTGCTAGTGGTTTGGGACTAGCGGGCGGCACAGATACGCAGTATTTT
CDR3aa: CASGLGLAGGTDTQYF
d_gene: TRBD2
len: 16
j_gene: TRBJ2-3
v_gene: TRBV12-5
abundance: .

CDR3nt: TGTGCCAGCAGCGTAGGTCTGAACACCGGGGAGCTGTTTTTT
CDR3aa: CASSVGLNTGELFF
d_gene: .
len: 14
j_gene: TRBJ2-2
v_gene: TRBV9
abundance: .

CDR3nt: TGTGCCAGCAGTTTATTTGGGACAGACCCAAACTTCTATGGCTACACCTTC
CDR3aa: CASSLFGTDPNFYGYTF
d_gene: TRBD1
len: 17
j_gene: TRBJ1-2
v_gene: TRBV27
abundance: .

CDR3nt: TGTGCCAGCAAGACAGGGGGTAGCACAGATACGCAGTATTTT
CDR3aa: CASKTGGSTDTQYF
d_gene: TRBD1
len: 14
j_gene: TRBJ2-3
v_gene: TRBV7-2
abundance: .